This T cell receptor (beta chain) stems from a study of neurological immune-mediated disorders. About the study: Multiple sclerosis patients numbered some 34, with around 31 relapsing-remitting and 3 secondary progressive.

This clonotype has a count of ten or more. The cell input for sorted libraries was some 1 million, and those cells were CD4+ or CD8+ T cells. J lost 8 bases, V lost 2 bases, and 8 bases had no gene match. The CDR3 runs 15 residues. The V gene's germline CDR1 is LGHNA and CDR2 YSLEER. TCRdb re-called the 5' RACE reads with MiXCR, one entry per CDR3 protein. The top ten hold 7% to 9% of the sample, which has roughly 20,000 distinct CDR3 sequences, 17% seen once. This chain links TRBV4-3 with TRBJ2-1; 8 bases fit TRBD2. Input material: CD8+ T cells from blood. The source of this sequence is a young woman with multiple sclerosis. CDR3 in amino acids: CASSQSRLASDEQFF. The CDR3 DNA reads TGCGCCAGCAGCCAAAGTCGACTAGCGAGTGATGAGCAGTTCTTC.